The 29 T cell receptor beta chains below come from one sample, sequenced in a study of long-term antiretroviral therapy in people with HIV. Version v3.0 of the immunoSEQ assay ran at survey level. Produced via immunoSEQ multiplex PCR; TCRdb's table is partial and in-frame only. The sample includes some 14,000 clones, around 80% seen only once; the top ten take about a fifth. Sample: unsorted PBMCs, taken 1.3 years before starting antiretroviral therapy. The receptor set was obtained from a man in his forties with HIV.

The chain carries TRBV20-1 and TRBJ2-1; D unclear. Germline CDR1 reads DFQATT; CDR2 reads SNEGSKA (reference sequence). There are 11 residues in the CDR3. Trimming removed 3 bases at V and 6 bases at J, with 6 bases between. The CDR3, as DNA: TGCAGTGCTAGGAAACTCAATGAGCAGTTCTTC. Translating it yields CSARKLNEQFF.

The chain couples TRBV10-1 to TRBJ2-5; D is perhaps TRBD1 (6 bases). Germline assignment: CDR1 WNHNN and CDR2 SYGVQD (reference sequence). Trimming shortened V by 7 bases and J by 3 bases, and 18 bases separated the two germline ends. The CDR3 length is 15 residues. CDR3 nucleotide sequence: TGCGCCAGCAACCCCCGGGACATCGAGGAAGAGACCCAGTACTTC. This sequence encodes CASNPRDIEEETQYF.

The chain joins TRBV6-1 to TRBJ2-3; 9 bases map to TRBD2. Germline values: CDR1 MNHNS, CDR2 SASEGT. The CDR3 sequence is 16 residues long. The J segment lost 6 bases and the V segment lost 0 bases, leaving 7 bases of the junction unmatched. The CDR3 sequence is CASSEAPRGGADTQYF. The CDR3 bases are TGTGCCAGCAGTGAAGCGCCCCGCGGGGGGGCGGATACGCAGTATTTT.

By proportion, this clone is medium-sized. The rearrangement links TRBV19 to TRBJ2-1; 7 nucleotides agree with TRBD2. Trimming removed 4 bases from V and 2 bases from J; junction bases left unmatched: 5. The germline V gene has CDR1 LNHDA and CDR2 SQIVND (reference sequence). The CDR3 extends over 15 amino acids. The CDR3 DNA is TGTGCCAGTAGTACAGTAGCGGGCCCCTACAATGAGCAGTTCTTC. Translation: CASSTVAGPYNEQFF.

This rearrangement joins TRBV4-1 to TRBJ2-1; no clear D gene. CDR1 is MGHRA and CDR2 is YSYEKL in the germline V gene. Trimming shortened V by 3 bases and J by 4 bases, and 1 base separated the two germline ends. The CDR3 totals 11 residues. CDR3 DNA sequence: TGCGCCAGCAGCCAGTACAATGAGCAGTTCTTC. Protein product: CASSQYNEQFF.

The chain couples TRBV4-2 to TRBJ2-3; tentative D call: TRBD2 (5 bases). The V and J ends lost 1 base and 3 bases respectively, with 14 bases between them. Germline CDR1 is LGHNA and CDR2 is YNFKEQ. The CDR3 runs to 16 residues. CDR3 nucleotides: TGTGCCAGCAGCCAAGGTGTGGACGGGGTGACAGATACGCAGTATTTT. Amino acid sequence: CASSQGVDGVTDTQYF.

The CDR3 nucleotides are TGTGCCAGCAGTCAACGGAACATTCAGTACTTC. This encodes CASSQRNIQYF. This chain connects TRBV27 to TRBJ2-4, with no clear D. V lost 5 bases, J lost 7 bases, and 6 bases lay in between. This CDR3 contains 11 residues. CDR1 is MNHEY, CDR2 SMNVEV, per germline (reference sequence).

This clone has more than one count but fewer than ten. The chain links TRBV7-9 to TRBJ1-2; no definite D call. Trimming pared 5 bases from V and 3 bases from J, leaving 10 bases between. This CDR3 has 13 residues. In germline, CDR1 is SEHNR, CDR2 FQNEAQ (reference sequence). The DNA for the CDR3 is TGTGCCAGCAGCAGACGGGAGGACTATGGCTACACCTTC. The encoded protein is CASSRREDYGYTF.

This clone was picked up a small number of times. J is TRBJ2-1 and V is TRBV14; TRBD2 might be the D (6 bases). This CDR3 region has 17 residues. Germline assignment: CDR1 SGHDN and CDR2 FVKESK. The V end lost 4 bases, the J end lost 2 bases, and 18 bases lay between the germline ends. The CDR3 is CASSLLAVPLTYNEQFF. Written as DNA, the CDR3 is TGTGCCAGCAGCCTTTTAGCGGTTCCCCTGACCTACAATGAGCAGTTCTTC.

J is TRBJ2-5 and V is TRBV12-5; 7 positions agree with TRBD2. CDR1 LGHNT and CDR2 FRNRAP come from the germline V gene. V trimming: 5 bases; J trimming: 7 bases; junction bases outside the gene matches: 10. The CDR3 extends over 14 amino acids. The CDR3 loop is CASGLMAGGGTQYF. CDR3 DNA sequence: TGTGCTAGTGGTCTGATGGCAGGCGGGGGGACCCAGTACTTC.

The chain couples TRBV5-1 to TRBJ2-3; the match to TRBD1 covers 7 bases. The ends lost 2 bases at V and 6 bases at J; junction bases unmatched: 6. Germline CDR1 reads SGHRS; CDR2 reads YFSETQ. The CDR3 totals 14 residues. Here the CDR3 reads CASSFLQGWDTQYF. The CDR3 DNA is TGCGCCAGCAGCTTCCTACAGGGGTGGGATACGCAGTATTTT.

The rearrangement links TRBV7-2 to TRBJ1-4, with unresolved D. In germline, CDR1 is SGHTA, CDR2 FQGNSA. Trimming took off 1 base at V and 8 bases at J, with 8 bases between the two ends. The CDR3 runs 13 residues. The CDR3 nucleotides are TGTGCCAGCAGCTTAGGATTGTGGGAAAAACTGTTTTTT. The encoded protein is CASSLGLWEKLFF.

The chain uses TRBV11-2 and TRBJ1-6, with 7 bases that match TRBD1. With V trimmed by 3 bases and J by 6 bases, 5 bases remained unmatched. This CDR3 has 15 residues. Per germline, CDR1 SGHAT and CDR2 FQNNGV. The CDR3 region has the DNA TGTGCCAGCAGCTTGGGGACAGAACTTAATTCACCCCTCCACTTT. Translation gives CASSLGTELNSPLHF. The full variable domain, completed using reference TRBV11-2 and TRBJ1-6, is EAGVAQSPRYKIIEKRQSVAFWCNPISGHATLYWYQQILGQGPKLLIQFQNNGVVDDSQLPKDRFSAERLKGVDSTLKIQPAKLEDSAVYLCASSLGTELNSPLHFGNGTRLTVT.

This chain joins TRBV5-1 and TRBJ2-6, with 13 bases matching TRBD2. Germline V gene sequence: CDR1 SGHRS, CDR2 YFSETQ. The J segment lost 1 base and the V segment lost 0 bases, leaving 7 bases of the junction unmatched. This CDR3 has 20 residues. CDR3 amino acids: CASSLVGVTSGGSGANVLTF. CDR3 sequence (DNA): TGCGCCAGCAGCTTGGTGGGGGTGACTAGCGGGGGGTCTGGGGCCAACGTCCTGACTTTC.

The genes are TRBV5-1 and TRBJ2-2; D not certain. This CDR3 contains 15 residues. The germline V and J ends were trimmed by 0 bases and 0 bases, with 6 bases remaining between them. Germline lookup yields CDR1 SGHRS and CDR2 YFSETQ. CDR3 sequence (DNA): TGCGCCAGCAGCTTGGCCTCGGCGAACACCGGGGAGCTGTTTTTT. This translates into CASSLASANTGELFF.

The V and J genes are TRBV7-2 and TRBJ2-7; 8 nucleotides align to TRBD2. Germline V lookup: CDR1 SGHTA, CDR2 FQGNSA. The CDR3 sequence is 15 residues long. V dropped 2 bases and J dropped 3; count of bases not matched to a gene: 6. The CDR3 loop is CASSLQAGDFYEQYF. CDR3 nucleotide sequence: TGTGCCAGCAGCTTACAAGCGGGGGACTTCTACGAGCAGTACTTC.

This rearrangement joins TRBV6-5 to TRBJ2-1; D is possibly TRBD1 (6 bases). V was clipped by 0 bases and J by 0 bases, with 9 bases between them. The CDR3 sequence is 16 residues long. Germline-derived CDR1 and CDR2 are MNHEY and SVGAGI. CDR3 loop: CASSYSGRGSYNEQFF. CDR3 in DNA: TGTGCCAGCAGTTACTCCGGCAGGGGCTCCTACAATGAGCAGTTCTTC.

DNA for the CDR3: TGCGCCAGCAGCTTGGGTGTCATGAGATTGAACACTGAAGCTTTCTTT. The encoded protein is CASSLGVMRLNTEAFF. The V gene is TRBV5-1, the J gene TRBJ1-1; D gene ambiguous. Germline values: CDR1 SGHRS, CDR2 YFSETQ. V was shortened by 0 bases and J by 0 bases, with 12 bases between the two germline ends. CDR3 length equals 16 residues.

This clone was observed a handful of times. The chain links TRBV6-4 to TRBJ1-1; a possible D gene is TRBD1 (5 bases). V was cut by 7 bases and J by 0 bases, with 15 bases left in between. The CDR3 consists of 15 residues. The germline gives CDR1 MRHNA, CDR2 SNTAGT. CDR3: CASKRQPDMNTEAFF. The CDR3 DNA sequence: TGTGCCAGCAAGAGACAGCCAGACATGAACACTGAAGCTTTCTTT.

The gene calls are TRBV4-2 and TRBJ2-3; D remains ambiguous. CDR1 is LGHNA and CDR2 is YNFKEQ in the germline V gene. The CDR3 contains 13 residues. The germline V and J ends were trimmed by 1 base and 4 bases, with 6 bases remaining between them. The CDR3 spells CASSQAVSDTQYF. In DNA, the CDR3 is TGTGCCAGCAGCCAAGCAGTTTCAGATACGCAGTATTTT.

The V gene is TRBV2, the J gene TRBJ1-2, with D possibly matching TRBD1 (6 bases). The CDR3 is 15 amino acids. Trimming cost V 6 bases and J 1 base, with 15 bases left between them. Germline V lookup: CDR1 SNHLY, CDR2 FYNNEI. The CDR3 is CASRGGQLVNYGYTF. The CDR3 DNA reads TGTGCCAGCAGGGGGGGACAACTCGTTAACTATGGCTACACCTTC.

The V gene is TRBV4-2, the J gene TRBJ2-3, with 10 bases that match TRBD2. Trimming took 1 base from V and 4 from J; bases not matched to a gene: 8. The CDR3 has 17 residues. Germline CDR1 is LGHNA and CDR2 is YNFKEQ. CDR3 protein: CASSQAGSGGVADTQYF. The CDR3 nucleotides read TGTGCCAGCAGCCAAGCGGGGAGCGGGGGGGTGGCAGATACGCAGTATTTT.

J is TRBJ1-2 and V is TRBV6-6; D is possibly TRBD1 (5 bases). V lost 2 bases and J lost 2, with 12 bases in between. Germline loops: CDR1 MNHNY, CDR2 SVGAGI (reference sequence). The CDR3 totals 15 residues. CDR3 coding DNA: TGTGCCAGCAGTTACGTTTTGACAGTCAACTATGGCTACACCTTC. It translates to CASSYVLTVNYGYTF.

This rearrangement joins TRBV19 to TRBJ1-2; the D is unclear. In germline, CDR1 is LNHDA, CDR2 SQIVND (reference sequence). Trimming took off 3 bases at V and 10 bases at J, with 9 bases between the two ends. The CDR3 runs 11 residues. CDR3: CASSIAQIYTF. The DNA for the CDR3 is TGTGCCAGTAGTATTGCCCAGATCTACACCTTC. The full variable domain, completed using reference TRBV19 and TRBJ1-2, is DGGITQSPKYLFRKEGQNVTLSCEQNLNHDAMYWYRQDPGQGLRLIYYSQIVNDFQKGDIAEGYSVSREKKESFPLTVTSAQKNPTAFYLCASSIAQIYTFGSGTRLTVV.

The chain combines TRBV29-1 with TRBJ1-1; D is undetermined. Germline-derived CDR1 and CDR2 are SQVTM and ANQGSEA. This CDR3 spans 13 amino acids. V lost 6 bases, J lost 1 base, and 12 bases lay in between. This CDR3 is CSVPAVRNTEAFF. Written as DNA, the CDR3 is TGCAGCGTCCCGGCAGTACGGAACACTGAAGCTTTCTTT. The full variable domain, rest sourced from reference TRBV29-1 and TRBJ1-1, is SAVISQKPSRDICQRGTSLTIQCQVDSQVTMMFWYRQQPGQSLTLIATANQGSEATYESGFVIDKFPISRPNLTFSTLTVSNMSPEDSSIYLCSVPAVRNTEAFFGQGTRLTVV.

The chain uses TRBV10-3 and TRBJ2-7; TRBD2 might be the D (6 bases). This CDR3 has 14 residues. The ends were cut back, 2 bases at V and 4 bases at J, with 12 bases in the middle. Germline assignment: CDR1 ENHRY and CDR2 SYGVKD. Here the CDR3 DNA reads TGTGCCATCAGTGAGCGCGGGGTAGGGTACGAGCAGTACTTC. This translates into CAISERGVGYEQYF.

This chain connects TRBV9 to TRBJ2-7; 15 nucleotides match TRBD2. The V and J ends lost 2 bases and 12 bases, in that order; junction bases with no gene match: 6. The germline CDR1 and CDR2 sequences are SGDLS and YYNGEE. This CDR3 has 14 amino acids. The CDR3 region has the DNA TGTGCCAGCAGCGTCCGGACTAGCGGGGGGGCCCCGTACTTC. This sequence encodes CASSVRTSGGAPYF.

This clone was detected once. The chain employs TRBV27 and TRBJ2-1, with TRBD1 matching 9 bases. Germline loops: CDR1 MNHEY, CDR2 SMNVEV (reference sequence). V lost 4 bases to trimming and J lost 0 bases; unmatched junction nucleotides: 10. The CDR3 runs to 18 residues. DNA of the CDR3: TGTGCCAGCAGTTCAGCAACAGGGGGCTTGAGCTCCTACAATGAGCAGTTCTTC. Translation gives CASSSATGGLSSYNEQFF.

This clone showed up just a few times. The CDR3 loop is CASSVGRGNEQFF. DNA for the CDR3: TGTGCCAGCAGTGTTGGACGGGGCAATGAGCAGTTCTTC. The V gene is TRBV2, the J gene TRBJ2-1; weak D call: TRBD2 (5 bases). The ends were cut back, 4 bases at V and 6 bases at J, with 10 bases in the middle. CDR3 size: 13 residues. Germline V gene sequence: CDR1 SNHLY, CDR2 FYNNEI.